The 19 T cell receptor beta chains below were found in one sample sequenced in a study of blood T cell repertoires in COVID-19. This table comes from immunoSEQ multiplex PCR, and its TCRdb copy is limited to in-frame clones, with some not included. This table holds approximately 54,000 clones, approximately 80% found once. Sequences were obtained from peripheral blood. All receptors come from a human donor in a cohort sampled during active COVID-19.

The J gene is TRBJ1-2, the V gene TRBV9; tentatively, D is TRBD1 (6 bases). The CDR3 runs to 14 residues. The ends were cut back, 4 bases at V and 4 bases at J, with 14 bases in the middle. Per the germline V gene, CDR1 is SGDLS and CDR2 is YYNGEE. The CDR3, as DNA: TGTGCCAGCAGCCGGACAGCGGTCACCTATGGCTACACCTTC. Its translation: CASSRTAVTYGYTF.

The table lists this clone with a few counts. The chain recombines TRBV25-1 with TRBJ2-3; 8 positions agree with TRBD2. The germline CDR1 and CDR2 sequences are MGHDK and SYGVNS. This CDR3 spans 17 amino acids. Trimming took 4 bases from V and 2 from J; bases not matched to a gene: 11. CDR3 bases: TGTGCCAGCAGTGGACTAAGGGTTAGCGGGGTCACAGATACGCAGTATTTT. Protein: CASSGLRVSGVTDTQYF.

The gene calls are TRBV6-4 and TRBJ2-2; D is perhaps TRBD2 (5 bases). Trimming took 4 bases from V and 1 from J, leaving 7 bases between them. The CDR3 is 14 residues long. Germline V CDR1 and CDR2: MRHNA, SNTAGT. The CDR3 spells CASSASGNTGELFF. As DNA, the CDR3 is TGTGCCAGCAGTGCGAGCGGGAACACCGGGGAGCTGTTTTTT.

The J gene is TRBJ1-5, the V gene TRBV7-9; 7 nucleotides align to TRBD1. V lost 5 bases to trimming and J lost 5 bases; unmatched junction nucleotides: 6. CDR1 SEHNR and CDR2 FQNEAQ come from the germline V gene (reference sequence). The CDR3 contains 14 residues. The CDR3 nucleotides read TGTGCCAGCAGCCCGACAGGGATCCATCAGCCCCAGCATTTT. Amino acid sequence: CASSPTGIHQPQHF.

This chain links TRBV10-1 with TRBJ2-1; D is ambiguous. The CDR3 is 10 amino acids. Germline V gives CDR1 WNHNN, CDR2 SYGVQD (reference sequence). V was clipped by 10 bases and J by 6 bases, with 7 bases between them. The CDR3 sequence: CATNINEQFF. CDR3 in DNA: TGCGCCACCAACATCAATGAGCAGTTCTTC.

The CDR3 loop reads CACDISGVYGYTF. CDR3 nucleotides: TGTGCCTGTGACATTTCAGGGGTCTATGGCTACACCTTC. The genes are TRBV30 and TRBJ1-2, with TRBD1 as a possible D gene (6 bases). Germline lookup yields CDR1 GTSNPN and CDR2 SVGIG (reference sequence). Deletions cut 6 bases from V and 4 bases from J, with 15 bases between. CDR3 size: 13 residues.

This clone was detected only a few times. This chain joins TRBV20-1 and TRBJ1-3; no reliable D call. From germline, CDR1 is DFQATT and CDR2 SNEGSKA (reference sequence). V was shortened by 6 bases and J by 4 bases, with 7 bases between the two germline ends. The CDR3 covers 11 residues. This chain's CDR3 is CSALGGNTIYF. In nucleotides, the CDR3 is TGCAGTGCCCTTGGCGGAAACACCATATATTTT.

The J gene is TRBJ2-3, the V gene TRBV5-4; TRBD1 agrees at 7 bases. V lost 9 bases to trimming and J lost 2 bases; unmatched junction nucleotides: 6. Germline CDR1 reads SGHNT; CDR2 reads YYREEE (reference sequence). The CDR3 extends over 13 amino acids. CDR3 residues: CATGTEYTDTQYF. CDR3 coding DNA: TGTGCCACGGGGACAGAGTACACAGATACGCAGTATTTT. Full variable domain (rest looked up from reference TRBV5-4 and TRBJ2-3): ETGVTQSPTHLIKTRGQQVTLRCSSQSGHNTVSWYQQALGQGPQFIFQYYREEENGRGNFPPRFSGLQFPNYSSELNVNALELDDSALYLCATGTEYTDTQYFGPGTRLTVL.

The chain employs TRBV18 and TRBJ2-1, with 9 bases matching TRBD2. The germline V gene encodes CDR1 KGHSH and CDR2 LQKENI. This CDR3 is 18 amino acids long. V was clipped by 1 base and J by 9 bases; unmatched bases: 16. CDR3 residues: CASSPLAGVWGNKGEQFF. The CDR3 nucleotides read TGTGCCAGCTCACCACTAGCGGGAGTGTGGGGGAACAAAGGTGAGCAGTTCTTC. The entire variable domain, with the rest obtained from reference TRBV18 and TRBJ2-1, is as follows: NAGVMQNPRHLVRRRGQEARLRCSPMKGHSHVYWYRQLPEEGLKFMVYLQKENIIDESGMPKERFSAEFPKEGPSILRIQQVVRGDSAAYFCASSPLAGVWGNKGEQFFGPGTRLTVL.

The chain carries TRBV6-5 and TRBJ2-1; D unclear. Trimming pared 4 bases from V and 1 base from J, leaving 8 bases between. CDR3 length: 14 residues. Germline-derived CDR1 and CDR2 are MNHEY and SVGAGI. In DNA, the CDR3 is TGTGCCAGCAGTTTCTCCACTTCCTACAATGAGCAGTTCTTC. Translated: CASSFSTSYNEQFF.

The CDR3 region has the DNA TGTGCCAGCAGCTTCCAGGGAAACCAAGAGACCCAGTACTTC. It encodes CASSFQGNQETQYF. The rearrangement uses TRBV7-6 and TRBJ2-5, with D possibly TRBD1 on 5 matching bases. CDR3 length: 14 residues. The germline CDR1 and CDR2 sequences are SGHVS and FNYEAQ. Between the trimmed V and J ends, which lost 3 bases and 0 bases, there was a span of 8 bases.

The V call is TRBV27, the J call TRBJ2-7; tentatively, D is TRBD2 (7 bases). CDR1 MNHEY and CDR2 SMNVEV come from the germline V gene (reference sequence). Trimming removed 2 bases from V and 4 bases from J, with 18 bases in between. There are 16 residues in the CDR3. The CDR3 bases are TGTGCCAGCAGTTTAAGCGGGACACCAACTTCATACGAGCAGTACTTC. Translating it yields CASSLSGTPTSYEQYF.

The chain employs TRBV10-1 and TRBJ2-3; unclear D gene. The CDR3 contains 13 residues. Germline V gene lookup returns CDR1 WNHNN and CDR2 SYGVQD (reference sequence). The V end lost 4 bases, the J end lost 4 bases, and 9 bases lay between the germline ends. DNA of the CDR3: TGCGCCAGCAGTGGGCAGTTGGCAGATACGCAGTATTTT. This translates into CASSGQLADTQYF.

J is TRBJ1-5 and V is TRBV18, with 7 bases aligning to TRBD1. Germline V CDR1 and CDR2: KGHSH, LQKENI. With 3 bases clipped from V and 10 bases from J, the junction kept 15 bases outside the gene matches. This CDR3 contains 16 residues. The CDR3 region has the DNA TGTGCCAGCTCACCCTCCTCTACAGGGGTAGGAGAACCCCAGCATTTT. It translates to CASSPSSTGVGEPQHF.

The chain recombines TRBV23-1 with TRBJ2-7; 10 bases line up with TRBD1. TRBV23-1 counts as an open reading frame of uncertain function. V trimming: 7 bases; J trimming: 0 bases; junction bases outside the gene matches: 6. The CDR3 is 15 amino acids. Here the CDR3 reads CASTTGGPLSYEQYF. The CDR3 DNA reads TGCGCCAGCACGACAGGGGGCCCTCTCTCCTACGAGCAGTACTTC.

The CDR3 protein is CASSPPGTSTNTQYF. The CDR3, as DNA: TGTGCCAGCAGCCCCCCCGGGACTAGTACAAATACGCAGTATTTT. The chain has TRBV7-8 and TRBJ2-3; 8 bases are shared with TRBD2. Germline CDR1 reads SGHVS; CDR2 reads FQNEAQ. Trimming cost V 5 bases and J 7 bases; bases outside gene matches: 11. CDR3 size: 15 residues.

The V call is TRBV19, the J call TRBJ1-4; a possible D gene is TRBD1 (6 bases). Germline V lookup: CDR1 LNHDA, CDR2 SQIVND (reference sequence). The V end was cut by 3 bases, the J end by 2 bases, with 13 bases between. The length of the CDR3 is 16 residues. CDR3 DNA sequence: TGTGCCAGTAGTATCTCCAGGGGTGAGACTAATGAAAAACTGTTTTTT. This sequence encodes CASSISRGETNEKLFF.

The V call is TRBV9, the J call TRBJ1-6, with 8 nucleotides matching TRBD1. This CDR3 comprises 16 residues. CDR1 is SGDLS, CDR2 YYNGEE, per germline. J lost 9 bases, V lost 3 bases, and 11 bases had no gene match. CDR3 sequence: CASSGGVETGVSPLHF. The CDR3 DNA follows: TGTGCCAGCAGCGGGGGGGTTGAGACAGGGGTTTCACCCCTCCACTTT.

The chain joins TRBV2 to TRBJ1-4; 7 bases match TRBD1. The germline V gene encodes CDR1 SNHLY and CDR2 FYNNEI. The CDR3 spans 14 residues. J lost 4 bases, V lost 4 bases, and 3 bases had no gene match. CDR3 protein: CASSGGTVNEKLFF. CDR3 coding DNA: TGTGCCAGCAGTGGCGGGACAGTTAATGAAAAACTGTTTTTT. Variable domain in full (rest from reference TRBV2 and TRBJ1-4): EPEVTQTPSHQVTQMGQEVILRCVPISNHLYFYWYRQILGQKVEFLVSFYNNEISEKSEIFDDQFSVERPDGSNFTLKIRSTKLEDSAMYFCASSGGTVNEKLFFGSGTQLSVL.